Shown below are 15 T cell receptor beta chains from a single sample sequenced in a study of cytomegalovirus exposure and HLA in healthy donors. Primers: 60 Vbeta forward and 13 Jbeta reverse. Profiled with immunoSEQ multiplex PCR; TCRdb holds only in-frame clones, not every one. The profile shows 150,000 to 200,000 clones, around 80% of them singletons. Specimen: PBMCs. These receptors all stem from a girl between 10 and 17 years old in good health and CMV-seropositive.

The chain links TRBV19 to TRBJ1-5, with a weak D call TRBD1 (6 bases). The CDR3 loop spans 20 amino acids. The ends were cut back, 0 bases at V and 2 bases at J, with 23 bases in the middle. Germline CDR1 LNHDA, CDR2 SQIVND (reference sequence). The CDR3 spells CASSIDQFRQVIRGNQPQHF. The CDR3 nucleotides read TGTGCCAGTAGTATAGATCAGTTTCGACAGGTCATCCGTGGCAATCAGCCCCAGCATTTT.

This sequence joins TRBV15 and TRBJ2-3; no reliable D call. CDR3 length equals 14 residues. The ends were cut back, 3 bases at V and 1 base at J, with 8 bases in the middle. Germline lookup yields CDR1 LNHNV and CDR2 YYDKDF (reference sequence). The CDR3 loop reads CATSSYLGTDTQYF. CDR3 sequence (DNA): TGTGCCACCAGCAGCTACCTGGGCACAGATACGCAGTATTTT.

This clone was observed once. J is TRBJ2-1 and V is TRBV7-2, with D unresolved. The CDR3 runs to 12 residues. The ends were cut back, 5 bases at V and 7 bases at J, with 9 bases in the middle. Germline V CDR1 and CDR2: SGHTA, FQGNSA. CDR3 in amino acids: CASSRSLNEQFF. The CDR3 coding sequence is TGTGCCAGCAGCCGGTCTTTGAATGAGCAGTTCTTC.

This sequence joins TRBV18 and TRBJ2-2; 10 nucleotides align to TRBD1. CDR3 length: 16 amino acids. Trimming cost V 2 bases and J 5 bases; bases outside gene matches: 5. CDR1 and CDR2 from the germline V gene are KGHSH and LQKENI. The CDR3 spells CASSPGRTGGTGELFF. The CDR3, as DNA: TGTGCCAGCTCACCAGGCCGGACAGGGGGGACCGGGGAGCTGTTTTTT.

The J gene is TRBJ1-5, the V gene TRBV5-1; 9 bases map to TRBD1. Trimming took 5 bases from V and 3 from J; bases not matched to a gene: 6. This CDR3 comprises 15 residues. CDR1 and CDR2 (germline): SGHRS, YFSETQ. The CDR3 DNA sequence: TGCGCCAGCAGTCCCGGGACAGGGAACAATCAGCCCCAGCATTTT. This sequence encodes CASSPGTGNNQPQHF.

The chain joins TRBV7-9 to TRBJ2-5; TRBD2 agrees at 10 bases. This CDR3 comprises 16 residues. Trimming took 3 bases from V and 5 from J; bases not matched to a gene: 9. CDR1 and CDR2 (germline): SEHNR, FQNEAQ (reference sequence). CDR3 bases: TGTGCCAGCAGCTTGGACCTTAGCGGGAGGACGGAGACCCAGTACTTC. Its translation is CASSLDLSGRTETQYF.

This clone is a singleton in its sample. This chain links TRBV29-1 with TRBJ2-1; 7 bases are shared with TRBD2. J lost 7 bases, V lost 3 bases, and 9 bases had no gene match. The CDR3 runs 14 residues. Germline V lookup: CDR1 SQVTM, CDR2 ANQGSEA. The CDR3: CSVDEGAGLNEQFF. The CDR3 coding sequence is TGCAGCGTTGATGAGGGAGCGGGACTGAATGAGCAGTTCTTC.

The chain combines TRBV5-1 with TRBJ2-3, with 7 positions matching TRBD1. The length of the CDR3 is 15 residues. V dropped 5 bases and J dropped 4; count of bases not matched to a gene: 10. The V gene's germline CDR1 is SGHRS and CDR2 YFSETQ. CDR3 in amino acids: CASSWVGDRADTQYF. CDR3 nucleotides: TGCGCCAGCAGTTGGGTGGGCGACAGGGCAGATACGCAGTATTTT.

For this clone: An end of the junction does not agree with germline; a read error may underlie this. At the DNA level, this CDR3 is encoded by other sequences in the same sample as well. The rearrangement joins TRBV6-6 to TRBJ1-5; D possibly corresponds to TRBD1 (6 bases). Germline V gene sequence: CDR1 MNHNY, CDR2 SVGAGI (reference sequence). The CDR3 totals 16 residues. CDR3 coding DNA: TGTGCCAGCAGTTCGGAGCACAGGGCGGCAGGACAGCCTCAGCATTTT. Amino acid sequence: CASSSEHRAAGQPQHF.

This chain joins TRBV29-1 and TRBJ2-1, with D maybe TRBD2 (6 bases). Germline loops: CDR1 SQVTM, CDR2 ANQGSEA. Trimming took off 3 bases at V and 3 bases at J, with 30 bases between the two ends. The CDR3 has 20 residues. The CDR3 DNA sequence: TGCAGCGTTGACGTCCTCGTGGACTACCAGCGGGTACCCGTCTACAATGAGCAGTTCTTC. Protein sequence: CSVDVLVDYQRVPVYNEQFF.

This clone was detected only a few times. V and J are TRBV21-1 and TRBJ1-2. TRBV21-1 is noted as a pseudogene. The CDR3 is 15 residues long. The chain's CDR3 is CASSDQRPRYYGYTF. Written as DNA, the CDR3 is TGTGCCAGCAGCGACCAGCGGCCGCGCTATTATGGCTACACCTTC.

The genes are TRBV5-1 and TRBJ2-3; maybe TRBD1 (5 bases). The CDR3 sequence is 14 residues long. Germline CDR1 is SGHRS and CDR2 is YFSETQ. The germline V and J ends were trimmed by 4 bases and 0 bases, with 9 bases remaining between them. The CDR3 loop reads CASSGATSTDTQYF. The CDR3 DNA follows: TGCGCCAGCAGCGGGGCAACTAGCACAGATACGCAGTATTTT.

The rearrangement links TRBV4-1 to TRBJ2-7; 10 positions match TRBD2. The CDR3 consists of 17 residues. V was pared by 1 base and J by 6 bases, with 12 bases of the junction left unmatched. Per the germline V gene, CDR1 is MGHRA and CDR2 is YSYEKL. The CDR3 protein is CASSQGLSGRAVSEQYF. CDR3 nucleotides: TGCGCCAGCAGCCAAGGACTGAGCGGGAGGGCCGTCAGCGAGCAGTACTTC.

The J gene is TRBJ2-7, the V gene TRBV21-1; the DNA was not used to check the table's D call, TRBD1. TRBV21-1 is deemed a pseudogene. The CDR3 contains 15 residues. CDR3 residues: CASSYIRQGGNEQYF. Here the CDR3 DNA reads TGTGCCAGCAGCTATATCCGGCAGGGGGGCAACGAGCAGTACTTC.

V is TRBV5-1 and J is TRBJ2-5, with 7 nucleotides matching TRBD2. Germline V gives CDR1 SGHRS, CDR2 YFSETQ. The CDR3 loop spans 14 amino acids. With V trimmed by 3 bases and J by 5 bases, 7 bases remained unmatched. As DNA, the CDR3 is TGCGCCAGCAGCTATTCTAGCGGAGGGGAGACCCAGTACTTC. It is translated as CASSYSSGGETQYF.